Following are 18 T cell receptor beta chains from one sample sequenced in a study of cytomegalovirus exposure and HLA in healthy donors (dated 2017 in TCRdb). The receptor library was made with the immunoSEQ multiplex PCR assay. A mixture of 60 forward primers for TCR Vbeta segments and 13 reverse primers for TCR Jbeta segments was used in the multiplex PCR. Here the immuneACCESS table is served through TCRdb, limited to in-frame sequences with V and J called. Missing clones are a known gap in these copies; in checked studies unresolved V genes cover under half, and the rest lacks a known reason. The sample table gives 150,000 to 200,000 clones. The leading ten clones occupy 0.79% of the sample. The sequenced material came from PBMCs. The receptors stem from a woman aged 18-35 years in good health and CMV-seropositive.

The chain links TRBV4-1 to TRBJ2-7; 10 bases are shared with TRBD1. The CDR3 extends over 15 amino acids. Trimming at V came to 5 bases and at J to 3 bases, leaving 7 bases not matched to a gene. Germline V gene sequence: CDR1 MGHRA, CDR2 YSYEKL. The CDR3 DNA reads TGCGCCAGCAGCTCGAGCGGGACAGGGGACTACGAGCAGTACTTC. Translated: CASSSSGTGDYEQYF.

This chain joins TRBV25-1 and TRBJ2-7, with TRBD1 as a possible D gene (6 bases). Germline V gene lookup returns CDR1 MGHDK and CDR2 SYGVNS. This CDR3 region has 16 residues. V gave up 1 base and J gave up 0 bases, with 13 bases separating them. The CDR3 nucleotides are TGTGCCAGCAGTGAATTATCAGCAGGGGACTCCTACGAGCAGTACTTC. Protein: CASSELSAGDSYEQYF.

Here the CDR3 reads CASSRVDDTQYF. The DNA of the CDR3 is TGTGCCAGCAGTCGGGTGGATGATACGCAGTATTTT. This chain joins TRBV6-5 and TRBJ2-3; D remains ambiguous. Germline V CDR1 and CDR2: MNHEY, SVGAGI. This CDR3 is 12 amino acids long. Trimming cost V 5 bases and J 6 bases, with 9 bases left between them.

This chain links TRBV30 with TRBJ2-7, with a tentative D call TRBD1 (5 bases). CDR1 and CDR2 from the germline V gene are GTSNPN and SVGIG (reference sequence). The CDR3 totals 11 residues. The DNA for the CDR3 is TGTGCGGGCCAGGGCTCCTACGAGCAGTACTTC. It codes for CAGQGSYEQYF.

The chain recombines TRBV2 with TRBJ2-7, with D perhaps TRBD2 (6 bases). V was clipped by 5 bases and J by 5 bases, with 16 bases between them. The CDR3 length is 14 residues. CDR1 SNHLY and CDR2 FYNNEI come from the germline V gene. The DNA of the CDR3 is TGTGCCAGCAGTTTAGCGGAACGGCTTGACGAGCAGTACTTC. As protein: CASSLAERLDEQYF.

The V gene is TRBV30, the J gene TRBJ1-6; D is uncertain. The CDR3 loop spans 11 amino acids. Trimming left V 4 bases short and J 8 bases short, with 6 bases between. CDR1 is GTSNPN and CDR2 is SVGIG in the germline V gene (reference sequence). The CDR3 DNA reads TGTGCCTGGACGGTTTATTCACCCCTCCACTTT. Amino acid sequence: CAWTVYSPLHF.

V gene TRBV10-3 combines with J gene TRBJ2-1; 9 positions agree with TRBD2. Germline-derived CDR1 and CDR2 are ENHRY and SYGVKD. After removal of 6 bases from V and 2 bases from J, the junction contained 8 bases not matched to a gene. The length of the CDR3 is 16 residues. The CDR3 loop is CAIRDSGGNAYNEQFF. The DNA of the CDR3 is TGTGCCATCAGAGATAGCGGGGGTAACGCCTACAATGAGCAGTTCTTC.

The chain carries TRBV6-5 and TRBJ1-2, with a possible D match to TRBD1 (6 bases). The germline V gene has CDR1 MNHEY and CDR2 SVGAGI. The CDR3 extends over 13 amino acids. The V and J ends lost 7 bases and 4 bases respectively, with 13 bases between them. CDR3 protein: CASTQQGVYGYTF. DNA of the CDR3: TGTGCCAGCACTCAACAGGGAGTCTATGGCTACACCTTC.

The chain uses TRBV7-9 and TRBJ1-1; 9 nucleotides line up with TRBD1. This CDR3 has 15 residues. V shed 4 bases and J 6 bases; nucleotides not matched to a gene: 9. CDR1 is SEHNR, CDR2 FQNEAQ, per germline (reference sequence). The CDR3 region is CASSSPGTGRPEAFF. In DNA form, the CDR3 reads TGTGCCAGCAGCTCTCCCGGGACAGGGAGACCTGAAGCTTTCTTT.

The rearrangement joins TRBV30 to TRBJ2-5; 7 bases match TRBD2. V gave up 4 bases and J gave up 4 bases; unmatched junction bases: 9. Germline V gene sequence: CDR1 GTSNPN, CDR2 SVGIG (reference sequence). This CDR3 has 14 amino acids. CDR3 sequence: CAWTASGHRETQYF. Here the CDR3 DNA reads TGTGCCTGGACTGCTAGCGGCCATAGAGAGACCCAGTACTTC.

The V and J genes are TRBV5-1 and TRBJ2-2; TRBD2 aligns across 12 bases. Trimming cost V 5 bases and J 1 base; bases outside gene matches: 12. The CDR3 spans 19 residues. CDR1 and CDR2 (germline): SGHRS, YFSETQ. The CDR3 DNA reads TGCGCCAGCAGTCGAACTCCGACTAGCGGGAGAGGGAACACCGGGGAGCTGTTTTTT. Translation: CASSRTPTSGRGNTGELFF. The full variable domain, completed using reference TRBV5-1 and TRBJ2-2, is KAGVTQTPRYLIKTRGQQVTLSCSPISGHRSVSWYQQTPGQGLQFLFEYFSETQRNKGNFPGRFSGRQFSNSRSEMNVSTLELGDSALYLCASSRTPTSGRGNTGELFFGEGSRLTVL.

The V gene is TRBV7-9, the J gene TRBJ2-5; 13 bases align to TRBD2. V lost 4 bases to trimming and J lost 0 bases; unmatched junction nucleotides: 8. The CDR3 is 18 residues long. Germline-derived CDR1 and CDR2 are SEHNR and FQNEAQ (reference sequence). This CDR3 reads CASSSGTSGEGYQETQYF. CDR3 nucleotide sequence: TGTGCCAGCAGCTCCGGGACTAGCGGGGAAGGCTACCAAGAGACCCAGTACTTC.

The chain couples TRBV18 to TRBJ2-7, with D perhaps TRBD2 (5 bases). The CDR3 spans 14 residues. V shed 3 bases and J shed 7 bases, with 16 bases lying between them. Germline CDR1 reads KGHSH; CDR2 reads LQKENI. The DNA of the CDR3 is TGTGCCAGCTCACCGCGCCGGGATCTAGGGGAGCAGTACTTC. Its translation: CASSPRRDLGEQYF.

The chain is built from TRBV19 and TRBJ2-1; 9 nucleotides line up with TRBD1. The junction had 7 bases not matched to a gene; V was cut back by 5 bases and J by 8 bases. Germline loops: CDR1 LNHDA, CDR2 SQIVND (reference sequence). CDR3 length: 14 residues. In nucleotides, the CDR3 is TGTGCCAGTAGTCTCCGGGACAGGGACGATGAGCAGTTCTTC. Translated: CASSLRDRDDEQFF.

The chain couples TRBV6-5 to TRBJ2-7, with TRBD1 matching 7 bases. Germline CDR1 and CDR2: MNHEY and SVGAGI. With 6 bases clipped from V and 1 base from J, the junction kept 6 bases outside the gene matches. CDR3 length equals 14 residues. The chain's CDR3 is CASRVYRGSYEQYF. The CDR3, as DNA: TGTGCCAGCAGGGTCTACAGGGGATCCTACGAGCAGTACTTC.

The chain employs TRBV15 and TRBJ1-2; perhaps TRBD1 as D (5 bases). Germline loops: CDR1 LNHNV, CDR2 YYDKDF (reference sequence). The CDR3 is made up of 15 amino acids. V shed 0 bases and J shed 4 bases, with 12 bases lying between them. CDR3 protein: CATSRDVTGTYGYTF. The DNA for the CDR3 is TGTGCCACCAGCAGAGATGTTACAGGAACCTATGGCTACACCTTC.

The chain uses TRBV7-9 and TRBJ1-1; 9 positions match TRBD1. The germline V gene encodes CDR1 SEHNR and CDR2 FQNEAQ (reference sequence). CDR3 length equals 15 residues. The ends lost 5 bases at V and 5 bases at J; junction bases unmatched: 9. The CDR3 DNA follows: TGTGCCAGCAGCCCCCGGGACAGGGTTTGGACTGAAGCTTTCTTT. The encoded protein is CASSPRDRVWTEAFF.

The chain carries TRBV5-3 and TRBJ2-2, with TRBD2 identical over 11 bases. TRBV5-3 is assigned to the ORF class and has an uncertain function. The CDR3 length is 21 residues. The V gene end was trimmed by 3 bases and the J gene end by 0 bases; junction bases not matched to a gene: 16. CDR3 nucleotide sequence: TGTGCCAGAAGCTCCCTTAAGGGGACTAGCGGCCTTCACACGAACACCGGGGAGCTGTTTTTT. Amino acid sequence: CARSSLKGTSGLHTNTGELFF.